This T cell receptor (beta chain) was recorded in a study of T cell changes during pregnancy in multiple sclerosis. Assay: immunoSEQ multiplex PCR; the TCRdb copy retains only in-frame clones and omits some. This table has around 80,000 clones, 85% to 95% appearing once. V was pared by 2 bases and J by 2 bases, with 13 bases between. This CDR3 comprises 16 residues. The germline gives CDR1 LNHDA, CDR2 SQIVND (reference sequence). Source: peripheral blood, taken before pregnancy. This sequence originates from a female donor with multiple sclerosis, enrolled in a pregnancy study. The chain has TRBV19 and TRBJ1-5; unclear D gene. The CDR3 DNA reads TGTGCCAGTAGTATAACGGTAGGGAGAGGCAATCAGCCCCAGCATTTT. Translating it yields CASSITVGRGNQPQHF.